This T cell receptor (beta chain) was observed in a study of shared clonotypes between healthy human individuals. Produced via immunoSEQ multiplex PCR; TCRdb's table is partial and in-frame only. The top ten hold roughly 50% of the sample, which has over 75,000 clones, 60% to 70% seen once. V lost 2 bases and J 6 bases, leaving 16 bases between the germline ends. The CDR3 has 16 amino acids. The germline V gene has CDR1 SEHNR and CDR2 FQNEAQ (reference sequence). The V call is TRBV7-9, the J call TRBJ2-2; D may match TRBD1 or TRBD2 (5 bases each). This clonotype was sampled from a man aged 30 to 39 in good health. The sequenced sample was memory CD8+ T cells sorted from blood. Subset described: CD45RO+ cells pooled with CCR7-negative TemRA cells. The CDR3 DNA reads as TGTGCCAGCAGCTTAAGATTGAGGGGAAGGGCCGGGGAGCTGTTTTTT. This codes for CASSLRLRGRAGELFF.